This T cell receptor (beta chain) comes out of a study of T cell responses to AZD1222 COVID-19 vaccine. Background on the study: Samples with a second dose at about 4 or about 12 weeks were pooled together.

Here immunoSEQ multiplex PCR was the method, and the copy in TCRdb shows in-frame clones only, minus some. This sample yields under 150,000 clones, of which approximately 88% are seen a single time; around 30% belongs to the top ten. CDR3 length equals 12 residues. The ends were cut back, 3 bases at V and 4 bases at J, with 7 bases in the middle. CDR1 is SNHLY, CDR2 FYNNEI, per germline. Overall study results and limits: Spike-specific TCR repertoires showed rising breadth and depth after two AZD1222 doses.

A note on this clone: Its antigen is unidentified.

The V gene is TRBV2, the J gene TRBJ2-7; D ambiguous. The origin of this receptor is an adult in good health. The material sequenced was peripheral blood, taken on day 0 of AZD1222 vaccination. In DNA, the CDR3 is TGTGCCAGCAGTGACAGCCAATACGAGCAGTACTTC. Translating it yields CASSDSQYEQYF.